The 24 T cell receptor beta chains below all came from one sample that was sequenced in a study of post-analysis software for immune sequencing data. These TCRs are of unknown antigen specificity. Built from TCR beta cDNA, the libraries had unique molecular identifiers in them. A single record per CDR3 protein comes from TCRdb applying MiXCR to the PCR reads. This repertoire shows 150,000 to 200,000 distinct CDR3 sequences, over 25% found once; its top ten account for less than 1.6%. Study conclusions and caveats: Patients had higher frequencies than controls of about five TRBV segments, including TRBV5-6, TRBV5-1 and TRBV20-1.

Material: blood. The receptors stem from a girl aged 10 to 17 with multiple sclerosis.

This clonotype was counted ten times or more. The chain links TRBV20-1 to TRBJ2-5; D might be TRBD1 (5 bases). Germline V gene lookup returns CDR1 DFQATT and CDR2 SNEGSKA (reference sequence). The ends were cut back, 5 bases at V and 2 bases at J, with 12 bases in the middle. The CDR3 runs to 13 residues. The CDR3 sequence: CSAQMPGQETQYF. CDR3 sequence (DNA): TGCAGTGCTCAAATGCCAGGGCAAGAGACCCAGTACTTC.

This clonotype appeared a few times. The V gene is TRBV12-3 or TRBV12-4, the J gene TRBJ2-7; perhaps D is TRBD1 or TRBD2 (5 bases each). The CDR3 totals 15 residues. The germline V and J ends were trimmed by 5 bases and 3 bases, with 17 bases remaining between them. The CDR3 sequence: CASSKGTAKIYEQYF. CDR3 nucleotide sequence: TGTGCCAGCAGTAAAGGGACGGCCAAAATCTACGAGCAGTACTTC.

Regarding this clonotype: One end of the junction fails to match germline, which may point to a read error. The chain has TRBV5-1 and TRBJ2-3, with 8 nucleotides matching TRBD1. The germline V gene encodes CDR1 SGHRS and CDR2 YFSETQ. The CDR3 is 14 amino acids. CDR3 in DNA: TGCGCCAACAGCTTGGACAGGGGCACAGATACGCAGTATTTT. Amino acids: CANSLDRGTDTQYF.

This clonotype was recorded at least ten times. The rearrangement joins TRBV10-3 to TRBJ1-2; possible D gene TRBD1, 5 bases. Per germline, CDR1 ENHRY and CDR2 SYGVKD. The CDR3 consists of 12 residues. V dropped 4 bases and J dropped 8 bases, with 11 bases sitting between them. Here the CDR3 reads CAISGGDGGYTF. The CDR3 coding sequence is TGTGCCATCAGTGGGGGGGACGGCGGCTACACCTTC.

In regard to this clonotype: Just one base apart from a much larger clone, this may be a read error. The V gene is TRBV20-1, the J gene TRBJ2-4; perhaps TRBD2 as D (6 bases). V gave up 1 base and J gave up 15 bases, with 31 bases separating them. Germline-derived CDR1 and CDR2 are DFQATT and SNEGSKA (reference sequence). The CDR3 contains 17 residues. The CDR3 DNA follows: TGCAGTGCTAGAGCCACTAGCACTGCGAAAGGAACCTACGAGCGGTACTTC. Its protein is CSARATSTAKGTYERYF.

CDR3 nucleotides: TGCGCCAGCAGCGGGGGACGGGCGAACACCGGGGAGCTGTTTTTT. It yields the protein CASSGGRANTGELFF. V usage is TRBV5-1 and J usage is TRBJ2-2; either TRBD1 or TRBD2 may supply D (5 bases each). V gave up 4 bases and J gave up 0 bases, with 10 bases separating them. This CDR3 spans 15 amino acids. Germline loops: CDR1 SGHRS, CDR2 YFSETQ.

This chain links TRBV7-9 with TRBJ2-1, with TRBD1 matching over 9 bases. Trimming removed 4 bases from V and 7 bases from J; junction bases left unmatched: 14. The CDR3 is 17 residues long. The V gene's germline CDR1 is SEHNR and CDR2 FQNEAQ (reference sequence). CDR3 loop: CASSSKFDRGASNEQFF. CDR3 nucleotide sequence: TGTGCCAGCAGCTCTAAATTTGACAGGGGGGCGTCGAATGAGCAGTTCTTC.

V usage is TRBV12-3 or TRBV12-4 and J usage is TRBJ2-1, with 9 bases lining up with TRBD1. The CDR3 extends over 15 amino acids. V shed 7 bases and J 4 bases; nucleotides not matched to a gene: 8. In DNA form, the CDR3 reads TGTGCCAGCATTCCGGGACAGGGAGTTTACAATGAGCAGTTCTTC. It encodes CASIPGQGVYNEQFF.

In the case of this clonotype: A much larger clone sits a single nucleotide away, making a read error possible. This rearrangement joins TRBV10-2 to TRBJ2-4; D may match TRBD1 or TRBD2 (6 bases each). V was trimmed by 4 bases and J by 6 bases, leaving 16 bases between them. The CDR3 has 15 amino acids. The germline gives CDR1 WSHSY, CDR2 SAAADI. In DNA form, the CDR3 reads TGCGCCAGCAGTGGGAAAGGGGGGCAGCTAAACATTCAGTACTTC. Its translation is CASSGKGGQLNIQYF.

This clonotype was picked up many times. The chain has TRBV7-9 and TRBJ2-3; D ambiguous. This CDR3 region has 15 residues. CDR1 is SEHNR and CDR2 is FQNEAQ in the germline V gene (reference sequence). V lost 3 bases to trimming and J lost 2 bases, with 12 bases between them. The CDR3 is CASSLQALSTDTQYF. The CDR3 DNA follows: TGTGCCAGCAGCTTGCAAGCGCTTTCCACAGATACGCAGTATTTT.

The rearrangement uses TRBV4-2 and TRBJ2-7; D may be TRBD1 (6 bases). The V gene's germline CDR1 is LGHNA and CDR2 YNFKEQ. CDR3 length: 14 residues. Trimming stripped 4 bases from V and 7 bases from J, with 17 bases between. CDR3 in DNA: TGTGCCAGCAGCCTGTCCGACGGGACAAGAGAGCAGTACTTC. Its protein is CASSLSDGTREQYF.

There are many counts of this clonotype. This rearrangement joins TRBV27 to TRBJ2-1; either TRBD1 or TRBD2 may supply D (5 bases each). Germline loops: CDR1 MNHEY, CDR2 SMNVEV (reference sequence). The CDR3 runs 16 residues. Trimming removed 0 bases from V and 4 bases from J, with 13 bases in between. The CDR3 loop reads CASSLSGGGDYNEQFF. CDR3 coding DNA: TGTGCCAGCAGTTTATCGGGTGGGGGTGATTACAATGAGCAGTTCTTC.

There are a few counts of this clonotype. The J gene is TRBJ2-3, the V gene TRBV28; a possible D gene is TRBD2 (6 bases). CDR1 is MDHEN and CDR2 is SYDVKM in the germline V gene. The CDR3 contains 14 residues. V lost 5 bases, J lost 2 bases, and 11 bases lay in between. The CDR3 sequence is CASSSGSITDTQYF. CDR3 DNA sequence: TGTGCCAGCAGTAGCGGGTCGATCACAGATACGCAGTATTTT.

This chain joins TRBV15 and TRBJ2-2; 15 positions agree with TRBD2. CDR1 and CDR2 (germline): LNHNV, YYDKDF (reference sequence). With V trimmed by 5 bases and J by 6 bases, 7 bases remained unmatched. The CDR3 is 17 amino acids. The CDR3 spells CATSLRTSGRASGELFF. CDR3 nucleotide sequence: TGTGCCACCAGCTTGCGGACTAGCGGGAGGGCCTCCGGGGAGCTGTTTTTT. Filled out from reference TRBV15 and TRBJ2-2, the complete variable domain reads DAMVIQNPRYQVTQFGKPVTLSCSQTLNHNVMYWYQQKSSQAPKLLFHYYDKDFNNEADTPDNFQSRRPNTSFCFLDIRSPGLGDTAMYLCATSLRTSGRASGELFFGEGSRLTVL.

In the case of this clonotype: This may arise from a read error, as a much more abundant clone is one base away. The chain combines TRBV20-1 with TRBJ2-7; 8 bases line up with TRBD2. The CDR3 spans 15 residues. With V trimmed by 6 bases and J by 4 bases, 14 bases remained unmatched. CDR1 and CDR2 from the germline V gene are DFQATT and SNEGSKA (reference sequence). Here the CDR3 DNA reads TGCAGTGCCTCGGGACGAGCGGGAGATCGGTACGAGCAGTACTTC. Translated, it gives CSASGRAGDRYEQYF.

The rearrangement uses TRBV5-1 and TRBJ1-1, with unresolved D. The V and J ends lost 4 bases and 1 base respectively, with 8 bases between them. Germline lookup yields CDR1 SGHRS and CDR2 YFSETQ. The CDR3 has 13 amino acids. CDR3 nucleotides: TGCGCCAGCAGCCTCAACAGGAACACTGAAGCTTTCTTT. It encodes CASSLNRNTEAFF.

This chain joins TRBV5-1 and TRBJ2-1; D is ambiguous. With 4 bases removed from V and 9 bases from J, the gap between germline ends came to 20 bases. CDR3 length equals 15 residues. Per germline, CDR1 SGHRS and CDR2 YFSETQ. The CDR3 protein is CASSLLGHGQSEQFF. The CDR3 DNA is TGCGCCAGCAGCCTCCTAGGGCACGGGCAGTCTGAGCAGTTCTTC.

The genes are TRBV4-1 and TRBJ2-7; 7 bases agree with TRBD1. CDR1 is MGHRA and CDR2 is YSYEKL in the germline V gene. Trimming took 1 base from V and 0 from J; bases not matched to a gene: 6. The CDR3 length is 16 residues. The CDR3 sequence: CASSQALTGDSYEQYF. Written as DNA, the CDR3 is TGCGCCAGCAGCCAAGCGTTAACAGGGGACTCCTACGAGCAGTACTTC.

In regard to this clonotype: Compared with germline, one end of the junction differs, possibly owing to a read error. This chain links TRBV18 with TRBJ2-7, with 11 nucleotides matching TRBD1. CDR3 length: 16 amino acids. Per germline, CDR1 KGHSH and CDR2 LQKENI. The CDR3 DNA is TGTGCCAGCTCACCACCGGACAGGGGGCCCTTCTACGAGCAGGACTTC. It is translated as CASSPPDRGPFYEQDF. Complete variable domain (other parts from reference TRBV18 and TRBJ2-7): NAGVMQNPRHLVRRRGQEARLRCSPMKGHSHVYWYRQLPEEGLKFMVYLQKENIIDESGMPKERFSAEFPKEGPSILRIQQVVRGDSAAYFCASSPPDRGPFYEQDFGPGTRLTVT.

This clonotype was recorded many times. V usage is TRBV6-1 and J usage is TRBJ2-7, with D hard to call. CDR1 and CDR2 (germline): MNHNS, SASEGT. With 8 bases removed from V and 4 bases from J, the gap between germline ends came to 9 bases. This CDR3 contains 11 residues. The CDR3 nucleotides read TGTGCCAGCGATTTTATGTACGAGCAGTACTTC. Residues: CASDFMYEQYF.

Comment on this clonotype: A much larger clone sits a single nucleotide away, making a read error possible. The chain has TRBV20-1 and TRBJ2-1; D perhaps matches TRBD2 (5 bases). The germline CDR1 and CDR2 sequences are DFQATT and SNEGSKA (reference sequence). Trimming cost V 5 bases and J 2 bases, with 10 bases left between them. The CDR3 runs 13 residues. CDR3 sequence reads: CSAGAATYNEQFF. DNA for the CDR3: TGCAGTGCTGGAGCGGCTACCTACAATGAGCAGTTCTTC.

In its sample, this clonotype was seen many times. CDR3 sequence (DNA): TGTGCCAGCAGCTTAGAGAGAGATAGCTCCTACAATGAGCAGTTCTTC. Translating it yields CASSLERDSSYNEQFF. The chain joins TRBV7-3 to TRBJ2-1, with D unclear. This CDR3 spans 16 amino acids. The ends were cut back, 2 bases at V and 0 bases at J, with 11 bases in the middle. Per the germline V gene, CDR1 is SGHTA and CDR2 is FQGTGA.

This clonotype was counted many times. CDR3 residues: CASSLETGNEQFF. The CDR3 DNA is TGCGCCAGCAGCTTAGAGACAGGCAATGAGCAGTTCTTC. The chain employs TRBV5-1 and TRBJ2-1; perhaps TRBD1 as D (6 bases). This CDR3 spans 13 amino acids. Trimming took off 2 bases at V and 6 bases at J, with 9 bases between the two ends. Germline V gives CDR1 SGHRS, CDR2 YFSETQ.

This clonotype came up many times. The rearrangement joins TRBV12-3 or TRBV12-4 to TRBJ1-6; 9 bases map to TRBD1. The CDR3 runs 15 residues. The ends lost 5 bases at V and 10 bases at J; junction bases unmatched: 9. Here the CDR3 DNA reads TGTGCCAGCAGTCCCCAGACAGGGGGACGATCACCCCTCCACTTT. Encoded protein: CASSPQTGGRSPLHF.